The source of this T cell receptor beta chain is a study of blood T cell repertoires in COVID-19. Study summary: COVID-19 samples from acute and convalescent phases originated in the United States, Italy and Spain.

In the authors' workflow: For nucleated cells, counts were estimated from reference gene primer amplification. Sequenced by immunoSEQ multiplex PCR; TCRdb stores in-frame clones only, minus some. That table gives V, J and clone size, and the DNA gave D and trimming. The sample contains roughly 69,000 clones, approximately 79% of which appear only once. The junction had 9 bases not matched to a gene; V was cut back by 2 bases and J by 6 bases. The germline CDR1 and CDR2 sequences are LGHNA and YNFKEQ. The CDR3 totals 16 residues. Sequencing was carried out using peripheral blood. V and J are TRBV4-2 and TRBJ1-2, with 10 bases that match TRBD1. This TCR was recovered from a woman between 50 and 59 years old with acute or convalescent COVID-19. The CDR3 reads CASSQPNLGQGDGYTF. The CDR3 bases are TGTGCCAGCAGCCAACCAAACTTAGGACAGGGGGATGGCTACACCTTC.